The 16 T cell receptor beta chains presented below share a single source sample, sequenced in a study of vaccination and CD4 T cells after COVID-19. Treatment defined: roughly 10-day PBMC culture with coronavirus spike peptide pools or control peptides (ViraFEST assay). The Oncomine TCR Beta short-read assay sequenced DNA from cultured CD4+ T cells. TCRdb passed the PCR reads through MiXCR, listing each CDR3 protein once. The data contain roughly 9,300 distinct CDR3 sequences, around 60% of them seen just once; the ten biggest clones take up roughly 25%. No antigen has been assigned to these receptors. Specimen: CD4+ T cells from blood, cultured in vitro. These receptors originate from a human donor who had recovered from COVID-19.

The J gene is TRBJ2-3, the V gene TRBV19; D gene ambiguous. Germline lookup yields CDR1 LNHDA and CDR2 SQIVND (reference sequence). The V end was cut by 4 bases, the J end by 3 bases, with 8 bases between. CDR3 length: 13 amino acids. The CDR3 reads CASSNLVTDTQYF. The DNA for the CDR3 is TGTGCCAGTAGTAATCTAGTGACAGATACGCAGTATTTT. Together with reference TRBV19 and TRBJ2-3, the CDR3 gives the full variable domain: DGGITQSPKYLFRKEGQNVTLSCEQNLNHDAMYWYRQDPGQGLRLIYYSQIVNDFQKGDIAEGYSVSREKKESFPLTVTSAQKNPTAFYLCASSNLVTDTQYFGPGTRLTVL.

V and J are TRBV19 and TRBJ1-2, with 7 bases matching TRBD1. CDR1 and CDR2 from the germline V gene are LNHDA and SQIVND (reference sequence). V gave up 8 bases and J gave up 7 bases; unmatched junction bases: 10. This CDR3 contains 13 residues. CDR3 in amino acids: CASGRQGGVGYTF. CDR3 nucleotides: TGTGCCAGTGGGCGCCAGGGGGGCGTTGGCTACACCTTC.

This clonotype was detected a few times. This chain uses TRBV4-2 with TRBJ2-5, with TRBD2 matching over 16 bases. The ends lost 1 base at V and 5 bases at J; junction bases unmatched: 19. Germline assignment: CDR1 LGHNA and CDR2 YNFKEQ. This CDR3 spans 22 amino acids. CDR3 bases: TGTGCCAGCAGCCAAGTTTCGGCGCAGGCGGGACTAGCGGGAGGGGAGGGGGAGACCCAGTACTTC. Protein sequence: CASSQVSAQAGLAGGEGETQYF.

This clonotype was counted only a few times. The genes are TRBV2 and TRBJ2-3; 13 nucleotides align to TRBD2. CDR1 and CDR2 from the germline V gene are SNHLY and FYNNEI. This CDR3 is 14 amino acids long. The V and J ends lost 5 bases and 4 bases, in that order; junction bases with no gene match: 0. The CDR3 nucleotides are TGTGCCAGCAGTACTAGCGGGGGGGCAGATACGCAGTATTTT. Translated: CASSTSGGADTQYF.

This clonotype occurred a few times. The chain carries TRBV28 and TRBJ1-1; 8 bases are a match to TRBD1. V was clipped by 6 bases and J by 8 bases; unmatched bases: 11. The CDR3 sequence is 14 residues long. Germline CDR1 and CDR2: MDHEN and SYDVKM. The DNA for the CDR3 is TGTGCCAGCAGGCCCTCCGGGACAGGCACAGAAGCTTTCTTT. Translating it yields CASRPSGTGTEAFF.

This clonotype was observed a single time. The rearrangement joins TRBV7-9 to TRBJ2-7; no reliable D call. In germline, CDR1 is SEHNR, CDR2 FQNEAQ (reference sequence). The CDR3 is 13 amino acids. V lost 5 bases to trimming and J lost 2 bases, with 10 bases between them. CDR3 region: CASSRTDPYEQYF. The CDR3 bases are TGTGCCAGCAGCCGGACGGACCCCTACGAGCAGTACTTC. The full variable domain, rest sourced from reference TRBV7-9 and TRBJ2-7, is DTGVSQNPRHKITKRGQNVTFRCDPISEHNRLYWYRQTLGQGPEFLTYFQNEAQLEKSRLLSDRFSAERPKGSFSTLEIQRTEQGDSAMYLCASSRTDPYEQYFGPGTRLTVT.

The rearrangement joins TRBV7-3 to TRBJ2-2, with a tentative D call TRBD1 (5 bases). CDR1 is SGHTA and CDR2 is FQGTGA in the germline V gene. V was shortened by 4 bases and J by 4 bases, with 7 bases between the two germline ends. There are 13 residues in the CDR3. The CDR3 region has the DNA TGTGCCAGCAGCTCGACAGTCACCGGGGAGCTGTTTTTT. Translation: CASSSTVTGELFF.

The chain combines TRBV10-1 with TRBJ2-5; D is undetermined. The length of the CDR3 is 14 residues. Germline loops: CDR1 WNHNN, CDR2 SYGVQD (reference sequence). The V end was cut by 11 bases, the J end by 0 bases, with 16 bases between. CDR3 in DNA: TGCGCCCCGAATGGACGGTTACACCAAGAGACCCAGTACTTC. It encodes CAPNGRLHQETQYF.

V usage is TRBV10-3 and J usage is TRBJ1-1; D remains unclear. Trimming stripped 0 bases from V and 1 base from J, with 9 bases between. The CDR3 is 15 residues long. Germline-derived CDR1 and CDR2 are ENHRY and SYGVKD. The chain's CDR3 is CAISESRERNTEAFF. The CDR3 DNA follows: TGTGCCATCAGTGAGTCTAGAGAAAGGAACACTGAAGCTTTCTTT.

The genes are TRBV6-1 and TRBJ1-5, with 8 bases aligning to TRBD1. With 5 bases clipped from V and 11 bases from J, the junction kept 11 bases outside the gene matches. Germline-derived CDR1 and CDR2 are MNHNS and SASEGT. CDR3 size: 14 residues. Here the CDR3 DNA reads TGTGCCAGCAGTAAGACAGGGGCGCTGGGGGCCCAGCATTTT. It translates to CASSKTGALGAQHF.

The chain carries TRBV7-9 and TRBJ2-1, with D perhaps given as TRBD1 or TRBD2 (5 bases each). The V end lost 5 bases, the J end lost 8 bases, and 16 bases lay between the germline ends. Germline CDR1 reads SEHNR; CDR2 reads FQNEAQ (reference sequence). The CDR3 contains 14 residues. The CDR3 reads CASSPRDAYDEQFF. Here the CDR3 DNA reads TGTGCCAGCAGCCCCCGGGACGCGTACGATGAGCAGTTCTTC.

The chain combines TRBV7-9 with TRBJ1-1; D may be TRBD1 (5 bases). The length of the CDR3 is 15 residues. V was cut by 5 bases and J by 8 bases, with 21 bases left in between. Germline V CDR1 and CDR2: SEHNR, FQNEAQ (reference sequence). DNA of the CDR3: TGTGCCAGCAGCAGATCGGGACGGGGAACCGACGAAGCTTTCTTT. Its protein is CASSRSGRGTDEAFF.

The rearrangement joins TRBV20-1 to TRBJ2-5; the D is unclear. CDR3 length equals 12 residues. The V gene's germline CDR1 is DFQATT and CDR2 SNEGSKA (reference sequence). Trimming removed 3 bases from V and 1 base from J, with 6 bases in between. DNA of the CDR3: TGCAGTGCTAGCCCCAGCCAAGAGACCCAGTACTTC. It encodes CSASPSQETQYF.

The rearrangement joins TRBV6-1 to TRBJ1-6; 7 bases line up with TRBD1. Germline lookup yields CDR1 MNHNS and CDR2 SASEGT. The CDR3 consists of 16 residues. Losses at the gene ends were 2 bases for V and 9 bases for J; bases not matched to a gene: 10. This CDR3 reads CASSETPGGAGSPLHF. In DNA, the CDR3 is TGTGCCAGCAGTGAAACTCCAGGGGGAGCGGGTTCACCCCTCCACTTT.

The chain joins TRBV30 to TRBJ1-1, with 8 bases fitting TRBD1. With 3 bases clipped from V and 0 bases from J, the junction kept 3 bases outside the gene matches. Germline V lookup: CDR1 GTSNPN, CDR2 SVGIG (reference sequence). This CDR3 is built from 14 residues. The CDR3 sequence is CAWSPGGLNTEAFF. CDR3 nucleotide sequence: TGTGCCTGGAGCCCAGGGGGCCTGAACACTGAAGCTTTCTTT.

The chain recombines TRBV20-1 with TRBJ2-7; a weak D match, TRBD1 (5 bases). The CDR3 runs 12 residues. Germline V lookup: CDR1 DFQATT, CDR2 SNEGSKA (reference sequence). The ends were cut back, 1 base at V and 3 bases at J, with 7 bases in the middle. CDR3 loop: CSARVDSYEQYF. CDR3 in DNA: TGCAGTGCTAGAGTCGACAGCTACGAGCAGTACTTC.